This T cell receptor (beta chain) is drawn from a study of CD8 T cells in Susac syndrome. RNA, at about 0.5 to 1 ug, was reverse transcribed with random hexamers. TCRdb ran MiXCR on the immunoSEQ multiplex PCR reads and lists one entry per CDR3 protein. The data show some 220,000 distinct CDR3 sequences, with roughly 96% seen just once and 0.075% to 0.095% held by the top ten. The germline gives CDR1 SGDLS, CDR2 YYNGEE. The trim removed 3 bases at V and 8 bases at J, leaving 6 bases unmatched. This CDR3 comprises 14 residues. The chain couples TRBV9 to TRBJ2-1; 9 bases align to TRBD2. What was sequenced was CD4+ T cells from PBMCs. The receptor was derived from a human donor with multiple sclerosis. For the CDR3, the DNA is TGTGCCAGCAGCGGTAGCGGGAGACCCCATGAGCAGTTCTTC. Translated: CASSGSGRPHEQFF.